What follows are 19 T cell receptor beta chains derived from one specimen sequenced in a study of blood T cell repertoires in COVID-19. Data came from immunoSEQ multiplex PCR; TCRdb stores just in-frame clones and leaves some out. Counted here are about 36,000 clones, around four fifths occurring once; the ten biggest clones make up more than 1.5%. Material for sequencing was peripheral blood. These receptor sequences come from a man aged 55-75 years with COVID-19, enrolled during active disease.

The chain employs TRBV19 and TRBJ2-7; 7 bases line up with TRBD1. The CDR3 runs to 14 residues. The germline CDR1 and CDR2 sequences are LNHDA and SQIVND (reference sequence). Unmatched junction bases numbered 4, after V lost 3 bases and J lost 2 bases. The CDR3 nucleotides are TGTGCCAGTAGTATTTACAGGGGCACCTACGAGCAGTACTTC. This codes for CASSIYRGTYEQYF.

With respect to this clone: Other DNA sequences in the same sample also yield this CDR3. The chain has TRBV12-3 or TRBV12-4 and TRBJ1-4; D is ambiguous. The CDR3 is 11 amino acids. Trimming took 3 bases from V and 8 from J, leaving 4 bases between them. Here the CDR3 reads CASSFREKLFF. The CDR3 DNA sequence: TGTGCCAGCAGTTTCCGGGAAAAACTGTTTTTT.

The chain couples TRBV11-2 to TRBJ2-1; D may be TRBD2 (5 bases). The germline CDR1 and CDR2 sequences are SGHAT and FQNNGV. CDR3 length: 15 residues. The ends were cut back, 5 bases at V and 9 bases at J, with 20 bases in the middle. DNA for the CDR3: TGTGCCAGCAGCGCCCTTTTAGCCGCGGGCAGTGAGCAGTTCTTC. Residues: CASSALLAAGSEQFF.

The rearrangement links TRBV27 to TRBJ1-5, with 8 bases that match TRBD1. The V gene end was trimmed by 5 bases and the J gene end by 4 bases; junction bases not matched to a gene: 10. The length of the CDR3 is 16 residues. Germline V gene sequence: CDR1 MNHEY, CDR2 SMNVEV (reference sequence). CDR3 DNA: TGTGCCAGCAGTCCTAATCTCCAGGGGGCAAATCAGCCCCAGCATTTT. It codes for CASSPNLQGANQPQHF.

The chain joins TRBV5-1 to TRBJ1-1; the match to TRBD1 covers 7 bases. The CDR3 consists of 15 residues. Germline-derived CDR1 and CDR2 are SGHRS and YFSETQ. V was pared by 1 base and J by 1 base, with 4 bases of the junction left unmatched. The chain's CDR3 is CASSLSTGRNTEAFF. For the CDR3, the DNA is TGCGCCAGCAGCTTGTCGACAGGGAGGAACACTGAAGCTTTCTTT.

This clone was seen once. CDR3 protein: CASSLLAGGYEQYF. CDR3 DNA: TGTGCCAGCAGCTTACTCGCGGGGGGATACGAGCAGTACTTC. The chain is built from TRBV5-6 and TRBJ2-7; 8 positions agree with TRBD2. The CDR3 has 14 residues. Per germline, CDR1 SGHDT and CDR2 YYEEEE. With V trimmed by 2 bases and J by 4 bases, 5 bases remained unmatched.

The gene calls are TRBV28 and TRBJ1-5; perhaps TRBD1 as D (6 bases). The germline V gene has CDR1 MDHEN and CDR2 SYDVKM. V lost 6 bases and J lost 9, with 18 bases in between. The CDR3 loop spans 14 amino acids. The CDR3 here is CASRSGTSLMPQHF. The CDR3 DNA reads TGTGCCAGCAGATCCGGGACAAGTCTCATGCCCCAGCATTTT.

The chain employs TRBV5-6 and TRBJ2-5; 7 bases line up with TRBD2. The CDR3 is 14 amino acids. V shed 4 bases, J shed 3 bases, and the junction held 6 bases outside the gene matches. Germline V gives CDR1 SGHDT, CDR2 YYEEEE. The CDR3 here is CASSRGGVEETQYF. For the CDR3, the DNA is TGTGCCAGCAGCCGTGGGGGGGTTGAAGAGACCCAGTACTTC. Filled out from reference TRBV5-6 and TRBJ2-5, the complete variable domain reads DAGVTQSPTHLIKTRGQQVTLRCSPKSGHDTVSWYQQALGQGPQFIFQYYEEEERQRGNFPDRFSGHQFPNYSSELNVNALLLGDSALYLCASSRGGVEETQYFGPGTRLLVL.

The J gene is TRBJ2-2, the V gene TRBV12-3 or TRBV12-4, with a weak D call TRBD1 (6 bases). Trimming shortened V by 5 bases and J by 8 bases, and 12 bases separated the two germline ends. The CDR3 loop spans 13 amino acids. Here the CDR3 reads CASSHSTGGELFF. CDR3 DNA: TGTGCCAGCAGTCACTCGACAGGTGGGGAGCTGTTTTTT.

This chain uses TRBV6-5 with TRBJ2-1, with TRBD2 matching 13 bases. The germline V gene has CDR1 MNHEY and CDR2 SVGAGI. The length of the CDR3 is 15 residues. Trimming at V came to 9 bases and at J to 5 bases, leaving 7 bases not matched to a gene. As DNA, the CDR3 is TGTGCCAGTAGGACTAGCGGGAGATGGAACAATGAGCAGTTCTTC. Translated, it gives CASRTSGRWNNEQFF.

CDR3 DNA: TGTGCCAGCAGTTTAGCGGGAGCATACGAGCAGTACTTC. This gives the protein CASSLAGAYEQYF. This chain joins TRBV27 and TRBJ2-7; 7 bases match TRBD2. Trimming at V came to 2 bases and at J to 4 bases, leaving 2 bases not matched to a gene. CDR3 size: 13 residues. In germline, CDR1 is MNHEY, CDR2 SMNVEV (reference sequence).

The chain recombines TRBV7-2 with TRBJ1-5, with a weak D call TRBD1 (5 bases). Between the trimmed V and J ends, which lost 0 bases and 5 bases, there was a span of 14 bases. This CDR3 region has 16 residues. Per the germline V gene, CDR1 is SGHTA and CDR2 is FQGNSA. The CDR3 DNA follows: TGTGCCAGCAGCTTAGCGGGGCCGGGAGGGTATCAGCCCCAGCATTTT. It yields the protein CASSLAGPGGYQPQHF.

The chain couples TRBV18 to TRBJ2-7, with D possibly being TRBD2 (7 bases). The CDR3 runs to 13 residues. Germline V lookup: CDR1 KGHSH, CDR2 LQKENI. Trimming left V 4 bases short and J 5 bases short, with 12 bases between. The CDR3 spells CASSRRGGDEQYF. The CDR3 DNA reads TGTGCCAGCTCACGACGAGGGGGGGACGAGCAGTACTTC.

The chain employs TRBV28 and TRBJ1-1, with D perhaps TRBD1 (6 bases). Germline-derived CDR1 and CDR2 are MDHEN and SYDVKM. The CDR3 runs 12 residues. V was clipped by 6 bases and J by 10 bases, with 15 bases between them. The CDR3 sequence is CASRPRGVIAFF. DNA for the CDR3: TGTGCCAGCAGGCCCAGGGGTGTTATAGCTTTCTTT.

The chain is built from TRBV28 and TRBJ1-3; D uncertain. The V gene's germline CDR1 is MDHEN and CDR2 SYDVKM. The ends were cut back, 7 bases at V and 4 bases at J, with 17 bases in the middle. CDR3 length equals 15 residues. CDR3 amino acids: CASTQRPLAGNTIYF. The CDR3, as DNA: TGTGCCAGCACTCAGAGGCCCTTAGCAGGAAACACCATATATTTT.

The V gene is TRBV18, the J gene TRBJ1-6; 7 nucleotides line up with TRBD1. V trimming: 3 bases; J trimming: 7 bases; junction bases outside the gene matches: 9. The V gene's germline CDR1 is KGHSH and CDR2 LQKENI. There are 16 residues in the CDR3. In DNA form, the CDR3 reads TGTGCCAGCTCACCGGCCACAGGGGTGGGGAATTCACCCCTCCACTTT. This gives the protein CASSPATGVGNSPLHF.

The rearrangement uses TRBV3-1 (or the pseudogene TRBV3-2) and TRBJ1-4; no clear D. This CDR3 is 15 amino acids long. The V end was cut by 4 bases, the J end by 4 bases, with 13 bases between. Germline V gene sequence: CDR1 LGHDT, CDR2 YNNKEL (reference sequence). CDR3 sequence reads: CASSLSTGGNEKLFF. For the CDR3, the DNA is TGTGCCAGCAGCCTTTCGACGGGAGGTAATGAAAAACTGTTTTTT.

The V and J genes are TRBV27 and TRBJ1-1; D perhaps matches TRBD1 (5 bases). This CDR3 has 14 amino acids. Trimming took off 1 base at V and 1 base at J, with 7 bases between the two ends. CDR1 and CDR2 (germline): MNHEY, SMNVEV (reference sequence). The chain's CDR3 is CASSLWGPNTEAFF. CDR3 nucleotides: TGTGCCAGCAGTTTATGGGGCCCGAACACTGAAGCTTTCTTT.

The chain employs TRBV5-1 and TRBJ2-1, with TRBD2 identical over 14 bases. J gave up 12 bases and V 4 bases, and 15 bases lay outside the gene matches. This CDR3 region has 17 residues. CDR1 and CDR2 (germline): SGHRS, YFSETQ. The CDR3 nucleotides are TGCGCCAGCAGCGGGAGAGGGACTAGCGGGAGATGGGGTGGGCAGTTCTTC. It translates to CASSGRGTSGRWGGQFF.